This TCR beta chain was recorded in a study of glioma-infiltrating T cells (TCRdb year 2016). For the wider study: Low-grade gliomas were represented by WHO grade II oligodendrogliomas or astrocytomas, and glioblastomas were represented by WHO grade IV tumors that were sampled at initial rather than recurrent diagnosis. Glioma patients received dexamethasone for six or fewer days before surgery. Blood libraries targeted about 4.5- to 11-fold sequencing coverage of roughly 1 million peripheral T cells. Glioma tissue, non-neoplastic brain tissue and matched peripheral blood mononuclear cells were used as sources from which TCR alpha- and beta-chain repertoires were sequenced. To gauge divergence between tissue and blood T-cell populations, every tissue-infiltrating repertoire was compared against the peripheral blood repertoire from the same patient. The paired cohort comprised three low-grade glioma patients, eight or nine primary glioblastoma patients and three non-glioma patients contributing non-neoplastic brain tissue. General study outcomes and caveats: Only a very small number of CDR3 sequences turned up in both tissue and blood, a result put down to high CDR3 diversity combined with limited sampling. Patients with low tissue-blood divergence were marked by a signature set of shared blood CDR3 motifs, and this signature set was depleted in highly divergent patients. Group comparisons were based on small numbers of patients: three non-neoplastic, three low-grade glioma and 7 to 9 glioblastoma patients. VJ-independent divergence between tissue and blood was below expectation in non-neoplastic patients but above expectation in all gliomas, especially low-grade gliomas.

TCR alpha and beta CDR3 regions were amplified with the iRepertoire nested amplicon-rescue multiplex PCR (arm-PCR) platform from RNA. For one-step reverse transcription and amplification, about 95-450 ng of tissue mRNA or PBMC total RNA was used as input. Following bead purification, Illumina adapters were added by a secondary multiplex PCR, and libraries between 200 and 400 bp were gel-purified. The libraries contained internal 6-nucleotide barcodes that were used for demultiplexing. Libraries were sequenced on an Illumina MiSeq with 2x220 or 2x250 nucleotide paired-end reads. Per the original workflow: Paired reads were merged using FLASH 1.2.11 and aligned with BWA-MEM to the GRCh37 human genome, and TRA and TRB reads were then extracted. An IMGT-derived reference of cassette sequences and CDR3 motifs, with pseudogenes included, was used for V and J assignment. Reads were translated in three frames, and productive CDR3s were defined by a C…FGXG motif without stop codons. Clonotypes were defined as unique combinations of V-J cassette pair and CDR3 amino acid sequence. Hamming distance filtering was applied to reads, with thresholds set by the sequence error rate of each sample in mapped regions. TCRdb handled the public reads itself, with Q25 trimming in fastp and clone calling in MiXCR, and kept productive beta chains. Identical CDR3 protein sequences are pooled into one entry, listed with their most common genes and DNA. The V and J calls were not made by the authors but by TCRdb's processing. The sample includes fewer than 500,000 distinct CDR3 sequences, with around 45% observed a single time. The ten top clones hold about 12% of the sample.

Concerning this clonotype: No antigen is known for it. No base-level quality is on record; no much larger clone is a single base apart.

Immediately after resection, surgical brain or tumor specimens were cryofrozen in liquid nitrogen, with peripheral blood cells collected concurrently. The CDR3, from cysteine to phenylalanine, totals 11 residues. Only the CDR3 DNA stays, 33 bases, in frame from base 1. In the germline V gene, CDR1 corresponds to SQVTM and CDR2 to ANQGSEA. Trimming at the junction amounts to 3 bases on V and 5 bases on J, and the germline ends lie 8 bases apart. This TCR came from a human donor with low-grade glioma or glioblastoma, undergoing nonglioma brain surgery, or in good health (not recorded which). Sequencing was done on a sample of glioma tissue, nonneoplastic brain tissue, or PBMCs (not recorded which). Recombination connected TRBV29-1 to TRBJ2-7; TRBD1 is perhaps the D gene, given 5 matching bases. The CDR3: CSVDRANEQYF. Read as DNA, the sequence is TGCAGCGTTGACAGGGCCAACGAGCAGTACTTC.